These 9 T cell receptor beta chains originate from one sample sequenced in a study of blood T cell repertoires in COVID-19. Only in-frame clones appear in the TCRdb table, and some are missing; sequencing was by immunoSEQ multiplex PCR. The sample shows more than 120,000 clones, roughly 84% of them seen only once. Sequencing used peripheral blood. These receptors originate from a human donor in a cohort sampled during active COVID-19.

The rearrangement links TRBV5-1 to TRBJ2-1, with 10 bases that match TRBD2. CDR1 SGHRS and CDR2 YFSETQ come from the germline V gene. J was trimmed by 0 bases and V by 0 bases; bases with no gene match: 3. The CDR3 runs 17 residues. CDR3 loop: CASSLGTSGNSYNEQFF. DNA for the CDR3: TGCGCCAGCAGCTTGGGGACTAGCGGTAACTCCTACAATGAGCAGTTCTTC.

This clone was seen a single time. The CDR3 region is CASSTIAGGEETQYF. CDR3 DNA sequence: TGTGCCAGCAGCACTATAGCGGGAGGGGAAGAGACCCAGTACTTC. The chain uses TRBV7-9 and TRBJ2-5; 11 bases agree with TRBD2. Looked up from germline, CDR1 is SEHNR and CDR2 is FQNEAQ (reference sequence). V trimming: 5 bases; J trimming: 3 bases; junction bases outside the gene matches: 5. The CDR3 length is 15 residues.

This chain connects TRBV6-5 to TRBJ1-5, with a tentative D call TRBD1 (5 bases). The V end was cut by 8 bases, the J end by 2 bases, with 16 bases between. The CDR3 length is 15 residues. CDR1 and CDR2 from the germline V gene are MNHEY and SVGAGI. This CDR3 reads CASLGGAFRNQPQHF. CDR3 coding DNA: TGTGCCAGCCTAGGAGGGGCTTTCCGCAATCAGCCCCAGCATTTT.

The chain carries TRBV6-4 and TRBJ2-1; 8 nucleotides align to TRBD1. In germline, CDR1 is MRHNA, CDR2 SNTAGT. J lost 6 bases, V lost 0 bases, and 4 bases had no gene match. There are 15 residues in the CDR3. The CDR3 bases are TGTGCCAGCAGTGACTCGGGACAGGCACCCAATGAGCAGTTCTTC. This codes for CASSDSGQAPNEQFF.

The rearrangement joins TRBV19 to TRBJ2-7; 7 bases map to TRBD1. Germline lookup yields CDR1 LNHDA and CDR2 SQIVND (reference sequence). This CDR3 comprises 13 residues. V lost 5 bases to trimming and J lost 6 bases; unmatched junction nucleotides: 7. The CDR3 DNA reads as TGTGCCAGTAGTCCGACAGGGAAGGGCGAGCAGTACGTC. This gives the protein CASSPTGKGEQYV.

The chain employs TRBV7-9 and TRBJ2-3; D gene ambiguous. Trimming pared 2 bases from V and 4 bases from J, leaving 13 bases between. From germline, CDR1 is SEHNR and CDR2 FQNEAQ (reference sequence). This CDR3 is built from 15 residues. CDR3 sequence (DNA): TGTGCCAGCAGCTTACCGGTTCCCATGGCAGATACGCAGTATTTT. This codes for CASSLPVPMADTQYF. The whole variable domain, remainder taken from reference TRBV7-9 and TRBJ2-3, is DTGVSQNPRHKITKRGQNVTFRCDPISEHNRLYWYRQTLGQGPEFLTYFQNEAQLEKSRLLSDRFSAERPKGSFSTLEIQRTEQGDSAMYLCASSLPVPMADTQYFGPGTRLTVL.

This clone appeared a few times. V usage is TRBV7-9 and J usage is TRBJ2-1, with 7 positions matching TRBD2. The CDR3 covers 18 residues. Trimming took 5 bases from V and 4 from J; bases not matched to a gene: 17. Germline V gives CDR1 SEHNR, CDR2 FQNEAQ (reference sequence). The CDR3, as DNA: TGTGCCAGCAGCGCTCGAAATAGGGCAGGGAGGGTTTACAATGAGCAGTTCTTC. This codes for CASSARNRAGRVYNEQFF.

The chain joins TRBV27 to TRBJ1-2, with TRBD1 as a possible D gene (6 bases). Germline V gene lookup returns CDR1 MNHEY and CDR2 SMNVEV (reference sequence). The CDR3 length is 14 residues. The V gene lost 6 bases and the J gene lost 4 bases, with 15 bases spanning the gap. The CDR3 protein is CASRGAGEFYGYTF. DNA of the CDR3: TGTGCCAGCAGGGGCGCAGGGGAATTCTATGGCTACACCTTC.

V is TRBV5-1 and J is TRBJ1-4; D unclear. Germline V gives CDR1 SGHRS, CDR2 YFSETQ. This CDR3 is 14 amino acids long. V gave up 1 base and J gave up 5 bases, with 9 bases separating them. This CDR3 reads CASSLNSRNEKLFF. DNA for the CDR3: TGCGCCAGCAGCTTGAACAGCAGGAATGAAAAACTGTTTTTT.